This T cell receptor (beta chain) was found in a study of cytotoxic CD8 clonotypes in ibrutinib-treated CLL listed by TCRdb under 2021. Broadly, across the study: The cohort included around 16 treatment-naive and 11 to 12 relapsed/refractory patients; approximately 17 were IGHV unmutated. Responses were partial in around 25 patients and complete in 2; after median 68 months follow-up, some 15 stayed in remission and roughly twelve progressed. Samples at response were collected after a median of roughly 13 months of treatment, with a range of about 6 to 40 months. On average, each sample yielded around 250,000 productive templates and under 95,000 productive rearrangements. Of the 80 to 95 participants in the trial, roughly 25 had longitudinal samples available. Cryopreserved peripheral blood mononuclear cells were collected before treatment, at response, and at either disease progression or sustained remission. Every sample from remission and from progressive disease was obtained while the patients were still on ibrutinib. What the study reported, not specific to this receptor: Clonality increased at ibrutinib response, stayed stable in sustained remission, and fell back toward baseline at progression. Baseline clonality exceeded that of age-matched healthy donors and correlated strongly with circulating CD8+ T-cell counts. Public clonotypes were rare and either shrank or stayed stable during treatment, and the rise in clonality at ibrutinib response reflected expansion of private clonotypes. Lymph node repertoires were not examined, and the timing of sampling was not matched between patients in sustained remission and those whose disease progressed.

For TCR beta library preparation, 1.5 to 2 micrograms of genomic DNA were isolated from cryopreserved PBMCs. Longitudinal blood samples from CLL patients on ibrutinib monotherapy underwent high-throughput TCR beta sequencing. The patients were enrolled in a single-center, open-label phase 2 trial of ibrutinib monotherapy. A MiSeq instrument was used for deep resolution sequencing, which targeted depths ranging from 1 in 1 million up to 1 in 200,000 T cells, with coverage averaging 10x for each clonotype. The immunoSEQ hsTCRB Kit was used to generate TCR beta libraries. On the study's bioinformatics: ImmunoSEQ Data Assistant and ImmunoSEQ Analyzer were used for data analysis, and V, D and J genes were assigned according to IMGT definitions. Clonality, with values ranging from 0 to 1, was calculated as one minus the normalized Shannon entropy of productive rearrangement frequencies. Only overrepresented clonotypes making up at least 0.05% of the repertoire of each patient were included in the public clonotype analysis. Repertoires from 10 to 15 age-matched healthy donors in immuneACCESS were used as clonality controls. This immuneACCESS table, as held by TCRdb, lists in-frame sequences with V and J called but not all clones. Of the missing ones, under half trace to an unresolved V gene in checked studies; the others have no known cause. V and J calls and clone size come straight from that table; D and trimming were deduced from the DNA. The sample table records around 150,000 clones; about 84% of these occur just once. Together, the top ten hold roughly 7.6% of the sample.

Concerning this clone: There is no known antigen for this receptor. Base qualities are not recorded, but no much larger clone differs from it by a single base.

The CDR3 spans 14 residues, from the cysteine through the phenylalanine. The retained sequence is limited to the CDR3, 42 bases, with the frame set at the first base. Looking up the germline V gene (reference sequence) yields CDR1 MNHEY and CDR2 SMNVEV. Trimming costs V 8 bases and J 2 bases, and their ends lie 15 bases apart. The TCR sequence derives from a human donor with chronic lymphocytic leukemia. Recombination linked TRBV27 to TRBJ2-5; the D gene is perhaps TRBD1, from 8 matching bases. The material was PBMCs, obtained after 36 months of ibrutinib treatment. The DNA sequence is TGTGCCAGCCGTAACAGGGGGGGTCAAGAGACCCAGTACTTC. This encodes CASRNRGGQETQYF.